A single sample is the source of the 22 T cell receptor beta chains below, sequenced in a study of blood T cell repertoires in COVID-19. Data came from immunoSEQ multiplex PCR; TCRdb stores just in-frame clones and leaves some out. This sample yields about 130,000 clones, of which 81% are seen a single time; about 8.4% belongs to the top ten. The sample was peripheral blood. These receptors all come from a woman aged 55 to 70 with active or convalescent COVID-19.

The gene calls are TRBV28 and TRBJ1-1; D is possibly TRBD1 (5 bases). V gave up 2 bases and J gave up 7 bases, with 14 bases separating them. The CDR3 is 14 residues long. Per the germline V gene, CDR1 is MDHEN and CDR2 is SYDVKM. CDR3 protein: CASSLRAGSGEAFF. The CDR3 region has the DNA TGTGCCAGCAGTTTAAGGGCAGGGTCAGGTGAAGCTTTCTTT.

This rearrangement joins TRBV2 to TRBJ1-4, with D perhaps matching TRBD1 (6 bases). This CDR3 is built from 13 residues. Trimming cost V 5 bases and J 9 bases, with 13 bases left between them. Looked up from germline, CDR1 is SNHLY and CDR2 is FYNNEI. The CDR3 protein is CASSWITGKKLFF. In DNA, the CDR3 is TGTGCCAGCAGTTGGATTACAGGGAAAAAACTGTTTTTT.

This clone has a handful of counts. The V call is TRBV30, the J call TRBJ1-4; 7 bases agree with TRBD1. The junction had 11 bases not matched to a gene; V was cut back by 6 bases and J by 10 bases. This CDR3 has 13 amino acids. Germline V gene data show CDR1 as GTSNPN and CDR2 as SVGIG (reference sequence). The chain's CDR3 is CACSTGDGGKLFF. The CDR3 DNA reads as TGTGCCTGCTCTACAGGGGATGGGGGAAAACTGTTTTTT.

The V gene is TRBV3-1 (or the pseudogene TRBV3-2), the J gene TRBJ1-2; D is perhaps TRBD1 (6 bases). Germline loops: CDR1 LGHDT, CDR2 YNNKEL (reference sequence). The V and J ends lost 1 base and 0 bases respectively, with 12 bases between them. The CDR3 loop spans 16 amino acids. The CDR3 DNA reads TGTGCCAGCAGCCAAGTCCGGGACACAACTAACTATGGCTACACCTTC. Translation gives CASSQVRDTTNYGYTF.

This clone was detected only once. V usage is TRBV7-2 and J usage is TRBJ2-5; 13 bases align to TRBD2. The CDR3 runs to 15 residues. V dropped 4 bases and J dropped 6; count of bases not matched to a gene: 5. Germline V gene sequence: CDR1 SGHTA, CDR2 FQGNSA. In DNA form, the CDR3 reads TGTGCCAGCAGCTCCAGGACTAGCGGGGGTCAGACCCAGTACTTC. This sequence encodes CASSSRTSGGQTQYF.

In DNA form, the CDR3 reads TGTGCCAGCAGCCTCTCCTCGACAGATACGCAGTATTTT. This translates into CASSLSSTDTQYF. The chain uses TRBV9 and TRBJ2-3; D not certain. Trimming took off 4 bases at V and 3 bases at J, with 9 bases between the two ends. This CDR3 spans 13 amino acids. Germline lookup yields CDR1 SGDLS and CDR2 YYNGEE.

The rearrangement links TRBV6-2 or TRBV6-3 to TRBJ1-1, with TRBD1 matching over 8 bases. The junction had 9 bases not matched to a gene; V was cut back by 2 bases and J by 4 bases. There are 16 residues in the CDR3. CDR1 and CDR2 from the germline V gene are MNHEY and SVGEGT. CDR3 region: CASSYGGQGARTEAFF. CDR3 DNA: TGTGCCAGCAGTTACGGAGGGCAGGGGGCGCGCACTGAAGCTTTCTTT.

The CDR3 DNA sequence: TGTGCCAGCACCTTGGGGGGGGCGAGAAACTATGGCTACACCTTC. Residues: CASTLGGARNYGYTF. This chain joins TRBV19 and TRBJ1-2; perhaps TRBD1 as D (6 bases). The CDR3 extends over 15 amino acids. V was shortened by 9 bases and J by 2 bases, with 19 bases between the two germline ends. Per germline, CDR1 LNHDA and CDR2 SQIVND (reference sequence).

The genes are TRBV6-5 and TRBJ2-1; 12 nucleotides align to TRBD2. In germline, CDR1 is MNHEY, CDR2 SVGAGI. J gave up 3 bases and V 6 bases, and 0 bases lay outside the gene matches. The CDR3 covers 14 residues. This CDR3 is CASRTSGSYNEQFF. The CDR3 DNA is TGTGCCAGCAGGACTAGCGGGAGCTACAATGAGCAGTTCTTC.

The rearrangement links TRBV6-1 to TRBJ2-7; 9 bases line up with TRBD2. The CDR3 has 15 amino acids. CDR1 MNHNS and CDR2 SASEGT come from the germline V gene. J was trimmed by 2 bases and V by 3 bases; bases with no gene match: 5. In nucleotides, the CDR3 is TGTGCCAGCAGTGAGTCGGCTAGCGGGGCCTACGAGCAGTACGTC. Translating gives CASSESASGAYEQYV.

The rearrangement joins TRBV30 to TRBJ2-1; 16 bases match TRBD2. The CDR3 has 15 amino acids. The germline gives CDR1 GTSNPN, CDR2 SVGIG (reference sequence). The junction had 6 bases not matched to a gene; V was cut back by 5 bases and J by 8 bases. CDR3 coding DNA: TGTGCCTGGGCCCCGGGACTAGCGGGAGGGGATGAGCAGTTCTTC. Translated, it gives CAWAPGLAGGDEQFF.

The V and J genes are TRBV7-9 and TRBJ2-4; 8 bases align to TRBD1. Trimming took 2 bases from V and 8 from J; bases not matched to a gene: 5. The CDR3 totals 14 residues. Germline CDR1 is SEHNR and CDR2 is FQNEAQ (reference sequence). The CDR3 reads CASSLQGAGDIQYF. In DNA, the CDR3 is TGTGCCAGCAGCTTACAGGGGGCTGGAGACATTCAGTACTTC. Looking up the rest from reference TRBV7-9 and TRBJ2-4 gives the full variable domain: DTGVSQNPRHKITKRGQNVTFRCDPISEHNRLYWYRQTLGQGPEFLTYFQNEAQLEKSRLLSDRFSAERPKGSFSTLEIQRTEQGDSAMYLCASSLQGAGDIQYFGAGTRLSVL.

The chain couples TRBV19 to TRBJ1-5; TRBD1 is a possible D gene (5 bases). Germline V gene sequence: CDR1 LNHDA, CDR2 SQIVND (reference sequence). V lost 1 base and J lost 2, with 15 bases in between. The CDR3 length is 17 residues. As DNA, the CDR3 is TGTGCCAGTAGTATAGGTCGGGCAGGGATAGGCAATCAGCCCCAGCATTTT. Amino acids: CASSIGRAGIGNQPQHF.

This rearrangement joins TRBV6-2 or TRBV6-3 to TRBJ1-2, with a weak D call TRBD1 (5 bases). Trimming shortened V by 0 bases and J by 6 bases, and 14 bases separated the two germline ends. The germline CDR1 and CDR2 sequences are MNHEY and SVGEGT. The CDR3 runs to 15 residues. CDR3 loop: CASSYSWGGLDGYTF. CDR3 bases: TGTGCCAGCAGTTACTCATGGGGCGGATTGGATGGCTACACCTTC.

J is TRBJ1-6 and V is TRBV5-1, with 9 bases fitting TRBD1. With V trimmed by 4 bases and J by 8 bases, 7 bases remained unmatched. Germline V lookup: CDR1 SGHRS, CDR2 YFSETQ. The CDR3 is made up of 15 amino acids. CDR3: CASSLRTGADSPLHF. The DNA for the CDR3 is TGCGCCAGCAGCCTACGGACAGGGGCGGATTCACCCCTCCACTTT.

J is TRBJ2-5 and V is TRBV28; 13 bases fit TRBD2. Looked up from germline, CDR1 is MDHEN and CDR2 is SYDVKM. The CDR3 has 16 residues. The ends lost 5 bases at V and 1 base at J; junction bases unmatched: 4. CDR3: CASSPTSGGPQETQYF. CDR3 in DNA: TGTGCCAGCAGTCCGACTAGCGGGGGGCCCCAAGAGACCCAGTACTTC.

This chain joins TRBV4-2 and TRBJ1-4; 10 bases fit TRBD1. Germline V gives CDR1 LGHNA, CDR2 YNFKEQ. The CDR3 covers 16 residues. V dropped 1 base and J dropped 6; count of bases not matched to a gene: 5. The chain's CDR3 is CASSQGAGTGDEKLFF. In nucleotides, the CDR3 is TGTGCCAGCAGCCAAGGCGCCGGGACAGGGGATGAAAAACTGTTTTTT.

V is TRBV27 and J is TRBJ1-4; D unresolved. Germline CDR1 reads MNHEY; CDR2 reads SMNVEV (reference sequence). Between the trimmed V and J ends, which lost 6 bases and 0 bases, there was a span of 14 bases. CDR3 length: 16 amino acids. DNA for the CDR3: TGTGCCAGCAGATTAACGTCGCTAACAACTAATGAAAAACTGTTTTTT. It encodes CASRLTSLTTNEKLFF. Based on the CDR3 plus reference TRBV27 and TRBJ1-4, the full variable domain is EAQVTQNPRYLITVTGKKLTVTCSQNMNHEYMSWYRQDPGLGLRQIYYSMNVEVTDKGDVPEGYKVSRKEKRNFPLILESPSPNQTSLYFCASRLTSLTTNEKLFFGSGTQLSVL.

The CDR3 reads CASRFTASTDTQYF. The CDR3 bases are TGCGCCAGCAGGTTTACAGCTAGCACAGATACGCAGTATTTT. The chain uses TRBV5-1 and TRBJ2-3, with D uncertain. Trimming cost V 5 bases and J 0 bases, with 10 bases left between them. CDR1 and CDR2 from the germline V gene are SGHRS and YFSETQ. This CDR3 region has 14 residues.

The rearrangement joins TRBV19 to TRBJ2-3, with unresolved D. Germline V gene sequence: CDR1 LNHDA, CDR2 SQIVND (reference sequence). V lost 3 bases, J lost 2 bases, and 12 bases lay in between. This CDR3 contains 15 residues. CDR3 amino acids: CASSMEQPDTDTQYF. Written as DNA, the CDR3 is TGTGCCAGTAGTATGGAGCAGCCTGACACAGATACGCAGTATTTT.

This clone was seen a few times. CDR3 protein: CASSYEPLDTQYF. The DNA for the CDR3 is TGTGCCAGCAGTTACGAGCCTTTAGATACGCAGTATTTT. The V and J genes are TRBV6-6 and TRBJ2-3; D is ambiguous. The V gene lost 2 bases and the J gene lost 5 bases, with 8 bases spanning the gap. The CDR3 contains 13 residues. Germline V CDR1 and CDR2: MNHNY, SVGAGI (reference sequence).

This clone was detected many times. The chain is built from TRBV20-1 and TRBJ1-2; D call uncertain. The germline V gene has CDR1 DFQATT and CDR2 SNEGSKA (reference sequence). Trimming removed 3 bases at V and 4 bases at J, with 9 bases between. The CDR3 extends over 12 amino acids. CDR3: CSASLTAYGYTF. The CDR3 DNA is TGCAGTGCTAGTCTCACAGCCTATGGCTACACCTTC.